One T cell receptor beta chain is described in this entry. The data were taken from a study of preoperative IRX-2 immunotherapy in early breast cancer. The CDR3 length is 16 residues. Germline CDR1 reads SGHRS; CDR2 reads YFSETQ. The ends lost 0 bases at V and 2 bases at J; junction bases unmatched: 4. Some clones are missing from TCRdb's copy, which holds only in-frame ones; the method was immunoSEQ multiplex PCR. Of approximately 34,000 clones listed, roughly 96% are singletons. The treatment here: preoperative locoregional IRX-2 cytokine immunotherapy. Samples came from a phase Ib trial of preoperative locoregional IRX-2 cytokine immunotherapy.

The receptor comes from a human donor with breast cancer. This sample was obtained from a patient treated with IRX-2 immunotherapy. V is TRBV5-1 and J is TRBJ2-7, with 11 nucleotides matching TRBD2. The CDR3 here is CASSLASTSGTYEQYF. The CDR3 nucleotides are TGCGCCAGCAGCTTGGCCTCGACTAGCGGGACCTACGAGCAGTACTTC.